This entry concerns a single T cell receptor (beta chain). This sample stems from a study of cytomegalovirus exposure and HLA in healthy donors. Study context: Earlier findings included about 120 million unique TCR beta sequences obtained from 150 million to 200 million T cells.

The CDR3 runs to 13 residues. The PCR made use of 60 Vbeta and 13 Jbeta primers. Sequenced by immunoSEQ multiplex PCR; TCRdb stores in-frame clones only, minus some. This sample has over 150,000 clones; 81% occur once, and the top ten carry approximately 13%. The chain couples TRBV1 to TRBJ2-5; the table's D call TRBD2 went unverified against the DNA. TRBV1 is labeled a pseudogene. The sequenced sample consisted of PBMCs. The sequence derives from a woman in her fifties or sixties in good health and CMV-seronegative. The CDR3 here is CTPLLDRRETQYF. DNA of the CDR3: TGCACCCCACTCCTAGATCGACGGGAGACCCAGTACTTC.